This T cell receptor beta chain was obtained from a study of cytomegalovirus exposure and HLA in healthy donors. Whole-study findings and limits: Most likely, a cluster of highly shared sequence variants arose as a sequencing artifact.

Concerning this clone itself: As yet, its antigen is unknown.

PCR used 60 Vbeta primers and 13 Jbeta primers. Clones were read by immunoSEQ multiplex PCR, and TCRdb kept only the in-frame ones, dropping some. Among about 120,000 clones listed, 86% were seen once. There are 16 residues in the CDR3. CDR1 SGHTA and CDR2 FQGTGA come from the germline V gene. V lost 0 bases to trimming and J lost 7 bases; unmatched junction nucleotides: 7. The sample consisted of PBMCs. This receptor was taken from a middle-aged man in good health and CMV-seronegative. This sequence joins TRBV7-3 and TRBJ2-1; 9 bases map to TRBD2. The CDR3 coding sequence is TGTGCCAGCAGCTTAACGTTCAAGCGGGGGGAGAATGAGCAGTTCTTC. Protein sequence: CASSLTFKRGENEQFF.